A selection of T cell receptor beta chains follows, all from one sample in a study of beta chain features in type 1 diabetes. Repertoires were generated with immunoSEQ multiplex PCR, while TCRdb's copy carries only in-frame clones and drops some. This sample carries 300,000 to 450,000 clones, less than 20% of them seen once, and the ten largest clones take approximately 0.043%. The sequencing input was naive CD4+ T cells from blood. The receptors derive from a woman under 30 in good health. CDR3s leave out the opening cysteine and the closing phenylalanine or tryptophan. The order of the fields is CDR3 length, V gene, J gene, CDR3 protein.

len: 12
v_gene: TRBV5-1
j_gene: TRBJ2-2
CDR3aa: ASSLTGATGELF

len: 13
v_gene: TRBV9
j_gene: TRBJ2-7
CDR3aa: ASSVEGDRYYEQY

len: 10
v_gene: TRBV5-8
j_gene: TRBJ1-2
CDR3aa: ASSYSGYGYT

len: 13
v_gene: TRBV27
j_gene: TRBJ2-7
CDR3aa: ASSSTRWRDHEQY

len: 13
v_gene: TRBV7-6
j_gene: TRBJ2-7
CDR3aa: ASSHGLRGRYEQY

len: 12
v_gene: TRBV5-1
j_gene: TRBJ2-7
CDR3aa: ASSLSGAGYEQY

len: 12
v_gene: TRBV18
j_gene: TRBJ2-5
CDR3aa: ASSPLQGTETQY

len: 21
v_gene: TRBV29-1
j_gene: TRBJ2-1
CDR3aa: SVVAPPRQGTASRPRGYNEQF

len: 13
v_gene: TRBV5-1
j_gene: TRBJ2-4
CDR3aa: ASSLLAAAKNIQY

len: 13
v_gene: TRBV19
j_gene: TRBJ2-2
CDR3aa: ASSPQATLTGELF

len: 11
v_gene: TRBV29-1
j_gene: TRBJ1-4
CDR3aa: SVASSRDEKLF

len: 12
v_gene: TRBV27
j_gene: TRBJ2-7
CDR3aa: ASSETGGSYEQY

len: 14
v_gene: TRBV4-1
j_gene: TRBJ2-3
CDR3aa: ASSPSSGMTTDTQY

len: 12
v_gene: TRBV11-2
j_gene: TRBJ1-1
CDR3aa: ASSQQGGNTEAF

len: 11
v_gene: TRBV10-3
j_gene: TRBJ2-7
CDR3aa: AISGETGIEQY

len: 12
v_gene: TRBV6-6
j_gene: TRBJ2-5
CDR3aa: ASSYGQGRETQY

len: 11
v_gene: TRBV4-2
j_gene: TRBJ1-2
CDR3aa: ASSHKGAYGYT

len: 14
v_gene: TRBV7-9
j_gene: TRBJ1-2
CDR3aa: ASSLRRQGAPYGYT

len: 12
v_gene: TRBV2
j_gene: TRBJ2-3
CDR3aa: ASSGSRGTDTQY

len: 12
v_gene: TRBV7-2
j_gene: TRBJ1-1
CDR3aa: ASSRPGGLTEAF

len: 12
v_gene: TRBV2
j_gene: TRBJ2-7
CDR3aa: ASSPGTGSYEQY

len: 9
v_gene: TRBV2
j_gene: TRBJ1-1
CDR3aa: ASSDRTEAF

len: 14
v_gene: TRBV5-1
j_gene: TRBJ1-4
CDR3aa: ASSLNFRVRNEKLF

len: 13
v_gene: TRBV7-9
j_gene: TRBJ1-3
CDR3aa: ASTRNGESGNTIY

len: 11
v_gene: TRBV15
j_gene: TRBJ1-6
CDR3aa: ATSRDWSGALH